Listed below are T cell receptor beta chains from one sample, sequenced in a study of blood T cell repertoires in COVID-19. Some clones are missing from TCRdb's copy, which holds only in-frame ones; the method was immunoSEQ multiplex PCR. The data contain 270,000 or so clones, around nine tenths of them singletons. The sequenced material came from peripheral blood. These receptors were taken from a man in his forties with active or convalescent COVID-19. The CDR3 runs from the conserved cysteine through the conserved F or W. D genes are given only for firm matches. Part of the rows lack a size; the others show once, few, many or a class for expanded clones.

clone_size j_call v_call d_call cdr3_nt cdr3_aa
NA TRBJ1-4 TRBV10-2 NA TGCGCCAGCCTAGCAGGGGATGAGGAAAAACTGTTTTTT CASLAGDEEKLFF
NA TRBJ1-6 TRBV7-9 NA TGTGCCAGCAGTTATTCGGGACTAACGAATTCACCCCTCCACTTT CASSYSGLTNSPLHF
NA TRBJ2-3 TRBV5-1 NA TGCGCCAGCAAGGGGGTGCGAAGCACAGATACGCAGTATTTT CASKGVRSTDTQYF
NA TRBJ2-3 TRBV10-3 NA TGTGCCATCACCCCTGGGGGCGGGAGACAAGATACGCAGTATTTT CAITPGGGRQDTQYF
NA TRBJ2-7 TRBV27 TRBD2 TGTGCCAGCACCGCGAGGGCACCGGGACTAGCGGGGTGGGATCTATACGAGCAGTACTTC CASTARAPGLAGWDLYEQYF
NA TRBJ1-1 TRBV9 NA TGTGCCAGCAGCGTTGACAGTTACACTGAAGCTTTCTTT CASSVDSYTEAFF
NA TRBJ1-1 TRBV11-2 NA TGTGCCAGCAGCTCCCAGGTGAACACTGAAGCTTTCTTT CASSSQVNTEAFF
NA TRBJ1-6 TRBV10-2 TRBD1 TGCGCCAGCGGGCGGGACAGGGGTAGGTCACCCCTCCACTTT CASGRDRGRSPLHF
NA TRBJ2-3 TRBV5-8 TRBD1 TGTGCCAGCAGCTCCGGGACAGGGGGCCTAGCTAGCACAGATACGCAGTATTTT CASSSGTGGLASTDTQYF
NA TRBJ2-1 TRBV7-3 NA TGTGCCAGCAGCTCGCAGGGTCATGAGCAGTTCTTC CASSSQGHEQFF
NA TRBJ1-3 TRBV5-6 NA TGTGCCAGCAGCCGGCCTAGGGGTCAATCCTCTGGAAACACCATATATTTT CASSRPRGQSSGNTIYF
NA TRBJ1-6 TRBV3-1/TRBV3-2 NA TGTGCCAGCAGCCAAGATCATACGGTTACACCCCTCCACTTT CASSQDHTVTPLHF
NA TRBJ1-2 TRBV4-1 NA TGCGCCAGCAGCCAAGTTGCGGGGTCCTATGGCTACACCTTC CASSQVAGSYGYTF
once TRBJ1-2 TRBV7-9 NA TGTGCCAGCAGCTTAGCGCTCGGCGGGATATCCGACGGCTACACCTTC CASSLALGGISDGYTF
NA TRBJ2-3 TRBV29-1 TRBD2 TGCAGCGTTGAAGGGGGGGCTAGCGGGAGAGATACGCAGTATTTT CSVEGGASGRDTQYF
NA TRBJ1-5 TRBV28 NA TGTGCCAGCAGTCTACAGGGCCCCTATAGCAATCAGCCCCAGCATTTT CASSLQGPYSNQPQHF
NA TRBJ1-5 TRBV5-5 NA TGTGCCAGCAGCAACCAGGTGGATCAGCCCCAGCATTTT CASSNQVDQPQHF
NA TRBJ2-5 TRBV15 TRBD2 TGTGCCACCAGCAGCACTAGGGCTAGCGGTCTCTCGACCCAGTACTTC CATSSTRASGLSTQYF
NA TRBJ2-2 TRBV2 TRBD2 TGTGCCAGCAGTAGGACTAGCGGGAACACCGGGGAGCTGTTTTTT CASSRTSGNTGELFF
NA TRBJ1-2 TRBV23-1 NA TGCGCCAGCAGTCAATCTAAAGGGCCGGGGGGCTACACCTTC CASSQSKGPGGYTF
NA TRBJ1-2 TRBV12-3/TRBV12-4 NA TGTGCCAGCAGCTTAAATAGCTATGGCTACACCTTC CASSLNSYGYTF
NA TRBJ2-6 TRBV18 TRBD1 TGTGCCAGCTCACCTTCCGGGACAGGGGTCGCTGGGGCCAACGTCCTGACTTTC CASSPSGTGVAGANVLTF
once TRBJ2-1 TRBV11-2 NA TGTGCCAGCAGCTTATCATTCTCACCTTACCTACTCTACAATGAGCAGTTCTTC CASSLSFSPYLLYNEQFF
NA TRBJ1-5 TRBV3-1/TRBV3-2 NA TGTGCCAGCAGCCAAGATTCCCGGGGGGGGAATCAGCCCCAGCATTTT CASSQDSRGGNQPQHF
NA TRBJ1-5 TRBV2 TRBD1 TGTGCCAGCAGTTTAAGGACAGGGGGCTTTCAGCCCCAGCATTTT CASSLRTGGFQPQHF
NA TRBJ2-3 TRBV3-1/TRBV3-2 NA TGTGCCAGCAGATTCGGGACAACCACAGATACGCAGTATTTT CASRFGTTTDTQYF
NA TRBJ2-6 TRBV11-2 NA TGTGCCAGCAGCTTAAGGGGGAGCTCTGGGGCCAACGTCCTGACTTTC CASSLRGSSGANVLTF
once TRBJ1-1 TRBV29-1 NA TGCAGCACCGAACCCCCTTCAGGGGAAGCTTTCTTT CSTEPPSGEAFF
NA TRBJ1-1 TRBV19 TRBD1 TGTGCCACTAAGGGGGCAGGGGTCAGAAGCACTGAAGCTTTCTTT CATKGAGVRSTEAFF
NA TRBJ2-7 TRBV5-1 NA TGCGCCAGCAGCCCCGCAGGTTACGAGCAGTACTTC CASSPAGYEQYF
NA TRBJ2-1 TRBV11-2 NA TGTGCCAGCAGCTTAGATTGGGGGGGCGGTGAGCAGTTCTTC CASSLDWGGGEQFF
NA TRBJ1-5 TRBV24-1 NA TGTGCCACCAGTGACCCTACTACAGGGATGAGCAATCAGCCCCAGCATTTT CATSDPTTGMSNQPQHF
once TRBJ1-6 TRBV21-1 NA TGTGCCAGCGGGACAGGGGTTAATTCACCCCTCCACTTT CASGTGVNSPLHF
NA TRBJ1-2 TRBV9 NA TGTGCCAGCAGCGCCGACGGGGGAACAATCTATGGCTACACCTTC CASSADGGTIYGYTF
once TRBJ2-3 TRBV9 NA TGTGCCAGCAGCGTAGAGGGAAGCCGGGGAGATACGCAGTATTTT CASSVEGSRGDTQYF
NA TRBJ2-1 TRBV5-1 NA TGCGCCAGCACCCCTGTAACAACTGCCTTGCCGGGATACAATGAGCAGTTCTTC CASTPVTTALPGYNEQFF
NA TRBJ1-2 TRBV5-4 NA TGTGCCAGCAGCCCCGGACAGAGATTTAACTATGGCTACACCTTC CASSPGQRFNYGYTF
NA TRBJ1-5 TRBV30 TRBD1 TGTGCCTGGACGACCGGGACAGGGGGTTGGCAGCCCCAGCATTTT CAWTTGTGGWQPQHF
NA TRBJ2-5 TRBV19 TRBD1 TGTGCCAGTAGTAGGGACAGGCAAGAGACCCAGTACTTC CASSRDRQETQYF
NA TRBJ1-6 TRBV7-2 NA TGTGCCAGCAGCTTAGGTCCCGGGAATTCACCCCTCCACTTT CASSLGPGNSPLHF
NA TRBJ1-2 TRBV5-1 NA TGCGCCAGCAGCCGACAAGCTCAGGGGTCCTATGGCTACACCTTC CASSRQAQGSYGYTF
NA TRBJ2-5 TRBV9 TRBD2 TGTGCCAGCAGCGATTCCGGGGGGGTCGGGACCCAGTACTTC CASSDSGGVGTQYF
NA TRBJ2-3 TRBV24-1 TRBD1 TGTGCCACCAGTATCGGACAGGGTAGCGCAGATACGCAGTATTTT CATSIGQGSADTQYF
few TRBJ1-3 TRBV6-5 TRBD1 TGTGCCAGCAGCGACAGGGGTGGAAACACCATATATTTT CASSDRGGNTIYF
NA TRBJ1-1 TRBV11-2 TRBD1 TGTGCCAGCAACGACAGGGGTGAAGCTTTCTTT CASNDRGEAFF
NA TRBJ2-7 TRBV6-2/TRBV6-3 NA TGTGCCAGCAGTTACTCCGCAACGGACAGTAAGCCCTACGAGCAGTACTTC CASSYSATDSKPYEQYF
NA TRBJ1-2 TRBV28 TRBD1 TGTGCCAACTACAGGGGCGGCTATGGCTACACCTTC CANYRGGYGYTF
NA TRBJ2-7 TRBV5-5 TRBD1 TGTGCCAGCAGCTTCTCGGGGACAGCAACCTACGAGCAGTACTTC CASSFSGTATYEQYF
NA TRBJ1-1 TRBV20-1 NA TGCAGTGCTAGTTACCCTATCGGGACTGAAGCTTTCTTT CSASYPIGTEAFF
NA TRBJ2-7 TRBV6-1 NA TGTGCCAGCAGTGAAGTTAAGGGGCCAGTAGGGGAGCAGTACTTC CASSEVKGPVGEQYF
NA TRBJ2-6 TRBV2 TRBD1 TGTGCCAGCCGGACAGGGGGCGCTTATGGGGCCAACGTCCTGACTTTC CASRTGGAYGANVLTF
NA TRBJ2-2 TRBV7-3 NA TGTGCCAGCAGCTCCAGGGCCTTAAACACCGGGGAGCTGTTTTTT CASSSRALNTGELFF
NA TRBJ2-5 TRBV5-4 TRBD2 TGTGCCAGCAGCTTGGGGACTAGTGACGAGACCCAGTACTTC CASSLGTSDETQYF